Presented here are 18 T cell receptor beta chains from one specimen sequenced in a study of T cell repertoires in cytomegalovirus infection. TCRdb processed the reads anew with MiXCR; each CDR3 protein has one entry. The sample records some 940,000 distinct CDR3 sequences, roughly 31% being singletons. The antigens for these receptors are not known. The specimen comprised cultured CD8+ T cells from PBMCs, sampled from culture after CMV antigen stimulation. The receptors stem from a human donor in good health (CMV status not recorded). Some clones in this sample may be carry-over from other donors' samples.

This clonotype was picked up many times. The rearrangement joins TRBV6-1 to TRBJ2-7, with 10 bases identical to TRBD1. Losses at the gene ends were 4 bases for V and 3 bases for J; bases not matched to a gene: 3. The CDR3 has 14 amino acids. Germline V lookup: CDR1 MNHNS, CDR2 SASEGT. CDR3: CASSGGTGDYEQYF. The CDR3 DNA is TGTGCCAGCAGTGGAGGGACAGGGGACTACGAGCAGTACTTC.

V gene TRBV9 combines with J gene TRBJ1-6; 8 nucleotides agree with TRBD1. Germline V gene sequence: CDR1 SGDLS, CDR2 YYNGEE. Unmatched junction bases numbered 13, after V lost 4 bases and J lost 10 bases. The length of the CDR3 is 16 residues. CDR3 sequence (DNA): TGTGCCAGCAGCTTTTCAACCGGACAGGGAGTGTCACCCCTCCACTTT. It is translated as CASSFSTGQGVSPLHF.

The CDR3 DNA reads TGTGCCACCAGCAGAGATCTCGGGGTTTCACCCCTCCACTTT. Protein product: CATSRDLGVSPLHF. The chain has TRBV15 and TRBJ1-6; no clear D. The CDR3 is made up of 14 amino acids. Trimming cost V 0 bases and J 9 bases, with 9 bases left between them. Germline V gene data show CDR1 as LNHNV and CDR2 as YYDKDF (reference sequence).

This rearrangement joins TRBV27 to TRBJ2-3, with 14 bases matching TRBD2. Trimming took 4 bases from V and 2 from J; bases not matched to a gene: 5. The CDR3 consists of 17 residues. Germline CDR1 reads MNHEY; CDR2 reads SMNVEV (reference sequence). The CDR3: CASSSGLAGEFTDTQYF. The CDR3 DNA reads as TGTGCCAGCAGTTCGGGACTAGCGGGGGAATTCACAGATACGCAGTATTTT.

This chain connects TRBV2 to TRBJ2-7; possible D gene TRBD1, 6 bases. The length of the CDR3 is 15 residues. Germline values: CDR1 SNHLY, CDR2 FYNNEI. The germline V and J ends were trimmed by 7 bases and 3 bases, with 19 bases remaining between them. The CDR3 sequence is CASKERLGHLYEQYF. The DNA for the CDR3 is TGTGCCAGCAAGGAAAGGTTGGGACACCTCTACGAGCAGTACTTC.

The chain combines TRBV5-4 with TRBJ2-3; D perhaps matches TRBD2 (6 bases). Germline CDR1 is SGHNT and CDR2 is YYREEE (reference sequence). V was trimmed by 7 bases and J by 2 bases, leaving 17 bases between them. The CDR3 runs 15 residues. The CDR3 DNA reads TGTGCCAGCTCGGCCCGGGACTCACACACAGATACGCAGTATTTT. The encoded protein is CASSARDSHTDTQYF. The full variable domain, completed using reference TRBV5-4 and TRBJ2-3, is ETGVTQSPTHLIKTRGQQVTLRCSSQSGHNTVSWYQQALGQGPQFIFQYYREEENGRGNFPPRFSGLQFPNYSSELNVNALELDDSALYLCASSARDSHTDTQYFGPGTRLTVL.

A single count supports this clonotype. The chain is built from TRBV9 and TRBJ2-1; TRBD2 agrees at 8 bases. V was pared by 3 bases and J by 4 bases, with 12 bases of the junction left unmatched. CDR3 length: 17 residues. Germline-derived CDR1 and CDR2 are SGDLS and YYNGEE. Here the CDR3 DNA reads TGTGCCAGCAGCGCTGGACCAATAGCGGGGTCTTACAATGAGCAGTTCTTC. Translated, it gives CASSAGPIAGSYNEQFF.

The table lists this clonotype with a few counts. The J gene is TRBJ2-7, the V gene TRBV6-1; no clear D. Germline V gives CDR1 MNHNS, CDR2 SASEGT. The CDR3 length is 13 residues. The V end was cut by 2 bases, the J end by 5 bases, with 10 bases between. CDR3 protein: CASSERVSHEQYV. The CDR3, as DNA: TGTGCCAGCAGTGAAAGGGTTTCCCACGAGCAGTACGTC.

This clonotype was recorded many times. The J gene is TRBJ1-2, the V gene TRBV12-3 or TRBV12-4; D uncertain. V lost 1 base, J lost 2 bases, and 8 bases lay in between. The CDR3 sequence is 14 residues long. In nucleotides, the CDR3 is TGTGCCAGCAGTTTAGGGGGTCTGAACTATGGCTACACCTTC. Encoded protein: CASSLGGLNYGYTF.

To note about this clonotype: A much larger clone differs by one base, so this may be a read error. The chain links TRBV7-8 to TRBJ2-5, with TRBD1 matching 10 bases. In germline, CDR1 is SGHVS, CDR2 FQNEAQ. The CDR3 is made up of 16 amino acids. This CDR3 is CTSSLGPGQGKETQYF. CDR3 DNA sequence: TGTACCAGCAGCTTAGGACCGGGACAGGGGAAAGAGACCCAGTACTTC. The whole variable domain, remainder taken from reference TRBV7-8 and TRBJ2-5, is GAGVSQSPRYKVAKRGQDVALRCDPISGHVSLFWYQQALGQGPEFLTYFQNEAQLDKSGLPSDRFFAERPEGSVSTLKIQRTQQEDSAVYLCTSSLGPGQGKETQYFGPGTRLLVL.

This clonotype came up a few times. The V and J genes are TRBV12-3 or TRBV12-4 and TRBJ2-6, with D possibly matching TRBD1 (6 bases). The V gene lost 4 bases and the J gene lost 4 bases, with 11 bases spanning the gap. This CDR3 comprises 15 residues. The CDR3 nucleotides read TGTGCCAGCAGTTCCCAGGGGAAAGGGGCCAACGTCCTGACTTTC. This sequence encodes CASSSQGKGANVLTF.

The J gene is TRBJ2-6, the V gene TRBV7-6, with 10 bases matching TRBD1. Germline V lookup: CDR1 SGHVS, CDR2 FNYEAQ. The CDR3 has 16 residues. The J segment lost 2 bases and the V segment lost 7 bases, leaving 5 bases of the junction unmatched. Here the CDR3 DNA reads TGTGCCAGCATCTCCGGACAGGGGGCTGGGGCCAACGTCCTGACTTTC. Its translation: CASISGQGAGANVLTF.

Concerning this clonotype itself: A read error may produce the germline difference seen at one junction end. The chain links TRBV7-4 to TRBJ2-1, with D unresolved. The CDR3 length is 12 residues. CDR1 and CDR2 from the germline V gene are SGHVT and SQSDAQ. CDR3 protein: CVSSPGRNEQFF. CDR3 DNA sequence: TGTGTCAGCAGCCCCGGCAGGAATGAGCAGTTCTTC.

This clonotype has a handful of counts. The gene calls are TRBV27 and TRBJ2-5; a weak D match, TRBD1 (6 bases). This CDR3 is built from 15 residues. Germline CDR1 is MNHEY and CDR2 is SMNVEV (reference sequence). The germline V and J ends were trimmed by 0 bases and 3 bases, with 11 bases remaining between them. The CDR3, as DNA: TGTGCCAGCAGTTTATCGGTAGGGGGAAAAGAGACCCAGTACTTC. Encoded protein: CASSLSVGGKETQYF.

This clonotype was detected a few times. The J gene is TRBJ2-7, the V gene TRBV6-5, with 7 bases matching TRBD1. CDR1 is MNHEY and CDR2 is SVGAGI in the germline V gene. The CDR3 is made up of 14 amino acids. V trimming: 6 bases; J trimming: 5 bases; junction bases outside the gene matches: 10. This chain's CDR3 is CASSFIQGVDEQYF. The CDR3 coding sequence is TGTGCCAGCAGCTTCATTCAGGGGGTGGACGAGCAGTACTTC.

V usage is TRBV9 and J usage is TRBJ2-7; D possibly corresponds to TRBD2 (5 bases). Germline CDR1 and CDR2: SGDLS and YYNGEE. The V and J ends lost 0 bases and 3 bases respectively, with 13 bases between them. The CDR3 extends over 15 amino acids. The CDR3 nucleotides are TGTGCCAGCAGCGTAGACGCGGCCGACTACTACGAGCAGTACTTC. This encodes CASSVDAADYYEQYF.

The chain combines TRBV6-6 with TRBJ2-7; 8 nucleotides align to TRBD1. Germline V gives CDR1 MNHNY, CDR2 SVGAGI (reference sequence). J gave up 5 bases and V 8 bases, and 11 bases lay outside the gene matches. The CDR3 totals 14 residues. In nucleotides, the CDR3 is TGTGCCAGCTTGAAACAGGGGGAGGAAGACGAGCAGTACGTC. Its protein product is CASLKQGEEDEQYV.

The chain uses TRBV12-3 or TRBV12-4 and TRBJ1-5; D uncertain. The CDR3 has 15 amino acids. Trimming removed 4 bases from V and 3 bases from J, with 13 bases in between. CDR3 nucleotide sequence: TGTGCCAGCAGTTCCGAGACGGAATCCAATCAGCCCCAGCATTTT. Residues: CASSSETESNQPQHF.